This T cell receptor beta chain was found in a study of cytomegalovirus exposure and HLA in healthy donors. A multiplex PCR was run with 60 Vbeta primers and 13 Jbeta primers. Method: immunoSEQ multiplex PCR; TCRdb's copy keeps in-frame clones and lacks some. Here the sample spans some 160,000 clones, roughly 80% being singletons. Concerning this clone: Its antigen is not known.

The CDR3 has 15 amino acids. Germline CDR1 and CDR2: LNHDA and SQIVND (reference sequence). Trimming left V 3 bases short and J 4 bases short, with 13 bases between. General study results and limits: Fewer than 200 TCR beta chains were listed as cytomegalovirus-associated. Analysis was performed later, and it showed HLA-associated TCR beta chains to be more clonally expanded than equally common others.

This sequence was found in a male donor in good health and CMV-seropositive. Material for sequencing was PBMCs. The genes are TRBV19 and TRBJ1-5, with TRBD1 as a possible D gene (6 bases). CDR3 DNA: TGTGCCAGTAGTATCTTTTGGGGGCAGAATCAGCCCCAGCATTTT. Protein sequence: CASSIFWGQNQPQHF.